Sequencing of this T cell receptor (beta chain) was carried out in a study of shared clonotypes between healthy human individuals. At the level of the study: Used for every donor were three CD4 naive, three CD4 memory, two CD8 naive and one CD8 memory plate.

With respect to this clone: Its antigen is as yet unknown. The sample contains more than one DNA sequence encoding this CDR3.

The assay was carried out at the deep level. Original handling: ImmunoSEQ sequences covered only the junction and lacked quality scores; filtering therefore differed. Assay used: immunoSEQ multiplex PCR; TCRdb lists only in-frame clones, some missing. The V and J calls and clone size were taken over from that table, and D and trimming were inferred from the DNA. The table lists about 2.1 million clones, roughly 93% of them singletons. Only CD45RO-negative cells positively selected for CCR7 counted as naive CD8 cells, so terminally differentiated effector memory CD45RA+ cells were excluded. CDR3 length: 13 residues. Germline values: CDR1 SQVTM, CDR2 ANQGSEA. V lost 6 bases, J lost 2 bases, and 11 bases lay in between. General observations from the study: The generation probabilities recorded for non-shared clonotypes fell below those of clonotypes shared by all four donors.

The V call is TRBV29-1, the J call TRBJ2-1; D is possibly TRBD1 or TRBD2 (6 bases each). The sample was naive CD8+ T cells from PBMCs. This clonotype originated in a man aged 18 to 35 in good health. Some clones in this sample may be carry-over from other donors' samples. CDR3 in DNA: TGCAGCGTCGGAGGGGGAACCTACAATGAGCAGTTCTTC. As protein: CSVGGGTYNEQFF.